This T cell receptor (beta chain) emerged from a study of shared clonotypes between healthy human individuals. The protocol was immunoSEQ multiplex PCR, while the TCRdb copy is restricted to in-frame clones and leaves out a portion. This sample has around 980,000 clones, with about four fifths found just once. The V end lost 8 bases, the J end lost 4 bases, and 6 bases lay between the germline ends. This CDR3 has 11 amino acids. Per the germline V gene, CDR1 is MDHEN and CDR2 is SYDVKM. The clonotype was recovered from a man between 18 and 35 years old in good health. Some clones in this sample may be carry-over from other donors' samples. The rearrangement joins TRBV28 to TRBJ2-4; no firm D call. Source material: memory CD4+ T cells from PBMCs. Stated subset: CD45RA-negative fraction. The CDR3 sequence: CASCSKNIQYF. The CDR3 region has the DNA TGTGCCAGCTGCTCTAAAAACATTCAGTACTTC.